The 4 T cell receptor beta chains presented below share a single source sample, sequenced in a study of shared clonotypes between healthy human individuals. Measured with immunoSEQ multiplex PCR; TCRdb has only the in-frame clones, and not every one. The data hold over a million clones, with 75% observed a single time. Sequenced material: memory CD4+ T cells sorted from blood. Indicated subset: CD45RA-negative fraction. These receptor sequences come from a man between 18 and 35 years old in good health.

The chain links TRBV2 to TRBJ2-7; D remains unclear. The germline V gene encodes CDR1 SNHLY and CDR2 FYNNEI. Trimming removed 8 bases at V and 6 bases at J, with 11 bases between. CDR3 length: 11 residues. The CDR3 DNA reads as TGTGCCAGCGGGATAGCTGGCGAGCAGTACTTC. Its translation is CASGIAGEQYF.

The chain has TRBV5-1 and TRBJ2-2; 9 nucleotides line up with TRBD2. Losses at the gene ends were 4 bases for V and 7 bases for J; bases not matched to a gene: 8. The CDR3 sequence is 15 residues long. Germline values: CDR1 SGHRS, CDR2 YFSETQ. The CDR3 sequence is CASSPIAGADGELFF. CDR3 DNA: TGCGCCAGCAGCCCGATAGCGGGGGCGGACGGGGAGCTGTTTTTT.

CDR3 sequence reads: CASSIGPNTEAFF. The CDR3 DNA is TGTGCCAGCAGCATCGGACCCAACACTGAAGCTTTCTTT. The rearrangement joins TRBV7-2 to TRBJ1-1, with D hard to call. V lost 5 bases, J lost 2 bases, and 9 bases lay in between. Germline V CDR1 and CDR2: SGHTA, FQGNSA. CDR3 length: 13 amino acids.

This chain uses TRBV9 with TRBJ2-3, with 11 bases lining up with TRBD2. V lost 4 bases and J lost 3; bases outside the gene matches: 4. The germline V gene encodes CDR1 SGDLS and CDR2 YYNGEE. The CDR3 spans 15 residues. The CDR3 is CASSLTSGRTDTQYF. The CDR3 DNA sequence: TGTGCCAGCAGCCTTACTAGCGGGAGAACAGATACGCAGTATTTT.